This T cell receptor (beta chain) was retrieved from a study of cytomegalovirus exposure and HLA in healthy donors. General study points: Sequencing probably produced one cluster of sequence variants that were highly shared. Presence/absence results assume similar sequencing depth per donor, which may not hold.

Healthy bone marrow donors made up the donor group. Germline CDR1 is LNHDA and CDR2 is SQIVND (reference sequence). V lost 3 bases, J lost 3 bases, and 8 bases stayed unmatched. The CDR3 loop spans 16 amino acids. Comments on this clone: No antigen is known for it.

PCR involved 60 Vbeta and 13 Jbeta primers. Sequenced by immunoSEQ multiplex PCR; TCRdb stores in-frame clones only, minus some. The sample has about 120,000 clones; around 75% are singletons. Sequencing was carried out using PBMCs. V and J are TRBV19 and TRBJ2-3; TRBD2 agrees at 8 bases. The sequence came from a woman between 40 and 55 years old in good health and CMV-seropositive. The CDR3 is CASSILGAGGTDTQYF. The CDR3 DNA reads TGTGCCAGTAGTATTCTAGGGGCGGGGGGAACAGATACGCAGTATTTT. Using reference TRBV19 and TRBJ2-3 for the parts outside the CDR3, the full variable domain is DGGITQSPKYLFRKEGQNVTLSCEQNLNHDAMYWYRQDPGQGLRLIYYSQIVNDFQKGDIAEGYSVSREKKESFPLTVTSAQKNPTAFYLCASSILGAGGTDTQYFGPGTRLTVL.